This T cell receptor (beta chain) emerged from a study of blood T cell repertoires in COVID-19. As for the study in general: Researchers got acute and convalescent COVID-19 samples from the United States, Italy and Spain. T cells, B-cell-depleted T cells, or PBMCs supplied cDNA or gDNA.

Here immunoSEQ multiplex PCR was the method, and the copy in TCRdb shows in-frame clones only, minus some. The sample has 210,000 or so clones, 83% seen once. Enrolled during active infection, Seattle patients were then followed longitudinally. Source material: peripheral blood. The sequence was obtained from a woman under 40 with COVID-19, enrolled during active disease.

The CDR3 region has the DNA TGTGCCATCAGTGAGTTGGGGGGCACTGAAGCTTTCTTT. Translating it yields CAISELGGTEAFF. The V gene is TRBV10-3, the J gene TRBJ1-1, with D possibly being TRBD1 (5 bases). Germline CDR1 and CDR2: ENHRY and SYGVKD. The CDR3 consists of 13 residues. Trimming took 1 base from V and 4 from J, leaving 7 bases between them.